This TCR beta chain came from a study of blood T cells in healthy people across ages. Points from the study as a whole: Age showed a roughly linear inverse relationship with TCR beta diversity per million T cells.

The CDR3 consists of 17 residues. V was pared by 4 bases and J by 1 base, with 19 bases between. Germline V gene lookup returns CDR1 LGHNA and CDR2 YSLEER. Combining a sample-barcoded 5' primer with a J-beta primer mix, a second PCR ran for 7 to 11 cycles. The study obtained at least 2.5 million CDR3-containing paired-end reads from every sample. TCRdb re-analysed the 5' RACE reads in MiXCR, keeping a single row per CDR3 protein. The sample consists of roughly 560,000 distinct CDR3 sequences, more than 20% of them appearing once. This clonotype has only a few counts. Its antigen is unidentified. The same data also went into a second study, on T cells of mothers and their children.

The rearrangement links TRBV4-3 to TRBJ1-1; tentatively, D is TRBD1 (5 bases). The TCR comes from a boy between 10 and 17 years old in good health. The specimen sequenced was blood. The CDR3 protein is CASSLGRVTGGNTEAFF. CDR3 DNA: TGCGCCAGCAGCCTGGGCCGGGTGACGGGGGGGAACACTGAAGCTTTCTTT.